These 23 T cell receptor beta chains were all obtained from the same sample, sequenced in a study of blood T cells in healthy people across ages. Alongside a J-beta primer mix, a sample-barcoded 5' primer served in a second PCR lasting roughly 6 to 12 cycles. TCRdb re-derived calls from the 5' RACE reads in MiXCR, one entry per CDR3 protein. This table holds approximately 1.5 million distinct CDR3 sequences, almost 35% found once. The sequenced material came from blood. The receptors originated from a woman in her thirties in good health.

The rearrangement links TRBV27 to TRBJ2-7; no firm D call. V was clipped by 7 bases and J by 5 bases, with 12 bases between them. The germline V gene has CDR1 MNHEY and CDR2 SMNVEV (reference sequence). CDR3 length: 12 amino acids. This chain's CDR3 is CASTGSIHEQYF. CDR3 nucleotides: TGTGCCAGCACTGGTAGCATCCACGAGCAGTACTTC.

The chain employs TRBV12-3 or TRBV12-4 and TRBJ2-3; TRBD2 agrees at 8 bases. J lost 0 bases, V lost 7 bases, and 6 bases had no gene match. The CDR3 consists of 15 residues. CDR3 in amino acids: CASTLGGDSTDTQYF. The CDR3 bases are TGTGCCAGCACCCTCGGGGGGGACAGCACAGATACGCAGTATTTT.

CDR3 in amino acids: CASSVRAGLGETQYF. CDR3 bases: TGTGCCAGCAGCGTTCGAGCGGGGCTCGGGGAGACCCAGTACTTC. This chain links TRBV9 with TRBJ2-5; 7 nucleotides match TRBD2. The V gene's germline CDR1 is SGDLS and CDR2 YYNGEE. This CDR3 spans 15 amino acids. The ends lost 2 bases at V and 5 bases at J; junction bases unmatched: 9.

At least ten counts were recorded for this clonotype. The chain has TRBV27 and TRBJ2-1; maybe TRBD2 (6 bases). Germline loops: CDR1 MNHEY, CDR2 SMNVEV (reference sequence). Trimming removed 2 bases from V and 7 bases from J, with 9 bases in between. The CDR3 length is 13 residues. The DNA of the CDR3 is TGTGCCAGCAGTTTAGAGAGCGGGAATGAGCAGTTCTTC. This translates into CASSLESGNEQFF.

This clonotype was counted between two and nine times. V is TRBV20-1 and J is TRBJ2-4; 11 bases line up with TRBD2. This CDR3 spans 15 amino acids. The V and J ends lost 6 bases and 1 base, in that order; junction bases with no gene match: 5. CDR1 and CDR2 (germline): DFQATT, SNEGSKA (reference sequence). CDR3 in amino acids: CSASSGRDAKNIQYF. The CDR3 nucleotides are TGCAGTGCCAGTAGCGGGAGGGATGCCAAAAACATTCAGTACTTC.

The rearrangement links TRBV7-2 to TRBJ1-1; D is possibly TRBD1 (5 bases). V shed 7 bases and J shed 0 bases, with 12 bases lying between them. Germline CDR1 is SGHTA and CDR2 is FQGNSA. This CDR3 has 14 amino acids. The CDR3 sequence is CASNPWGMNTEAFF. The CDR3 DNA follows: TGTGCCAGCAACCCCTGGGGGATGAACACTGAAGCTTTCTTT.

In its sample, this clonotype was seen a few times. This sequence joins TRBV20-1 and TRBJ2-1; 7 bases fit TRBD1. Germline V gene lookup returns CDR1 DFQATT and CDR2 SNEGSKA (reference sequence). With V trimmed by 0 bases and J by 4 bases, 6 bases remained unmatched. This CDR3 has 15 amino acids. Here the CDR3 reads CSARDPGTVYNEQFF. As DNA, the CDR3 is TGCAGTGCTAGAGATCCAGGGACAGTATACAATGAGCAGTTCTTC.

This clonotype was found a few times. In DNA, the CDR3 is TGTGCCAGCAGTGGGTCTCGGCGGCTGACCTACGAGCAGTACTTC. It specifies CASSGSRRLTYEQYF. The chain has TRBV6-5 and TRBJ2-7; D is unresolved. The germline V gene has CDR1 MNHEY and CDR2 SVGAGI. The CDR3 totals 15 residues. Between the trimmed V and J ends, which lost 5 bases and 2 bases, there was a span of 16 bases.

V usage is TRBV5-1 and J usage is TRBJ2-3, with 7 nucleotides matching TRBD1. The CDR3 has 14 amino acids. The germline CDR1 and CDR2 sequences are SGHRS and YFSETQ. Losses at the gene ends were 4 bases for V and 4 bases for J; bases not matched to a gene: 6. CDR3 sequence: CASSIYTGADTQYF. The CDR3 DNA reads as TGCGCCAGCAGCATATACACAGGGGCAGATACGCAGTATTTT. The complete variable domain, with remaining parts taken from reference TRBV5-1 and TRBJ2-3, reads KAGVTQTPRYLIKTRGQQVTLSCSPISGHRSVSWYQQTPGQGLQFLFEYFSETQRNKGNFPGRFSGRQFSNSRSEMNVSTLELGDSALYLCASSIYTGADTQYFGPGTRLTVL.

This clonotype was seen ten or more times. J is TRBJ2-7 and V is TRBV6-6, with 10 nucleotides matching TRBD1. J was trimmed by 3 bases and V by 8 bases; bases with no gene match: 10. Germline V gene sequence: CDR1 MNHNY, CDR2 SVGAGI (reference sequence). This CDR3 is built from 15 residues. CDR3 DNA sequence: TGTGCCAGCTCCCAGGGGCGGGACAGGGGCTACGAGCAGTACTTC. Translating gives CASSQGRDRGYEQYF.

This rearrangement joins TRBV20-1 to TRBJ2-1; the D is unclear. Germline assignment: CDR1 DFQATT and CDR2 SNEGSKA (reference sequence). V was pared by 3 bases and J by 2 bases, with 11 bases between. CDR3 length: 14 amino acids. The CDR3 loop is CSARGKGPYNEQFF. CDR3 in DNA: TGCAGTGCTAGGGGCAAGGGTCCCTACAATGAGCAGTTCTTC.

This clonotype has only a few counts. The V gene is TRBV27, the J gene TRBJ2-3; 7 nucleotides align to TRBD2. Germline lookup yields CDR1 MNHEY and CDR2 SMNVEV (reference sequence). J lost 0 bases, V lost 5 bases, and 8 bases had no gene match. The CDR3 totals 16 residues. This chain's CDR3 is CASSGEGTPSTDTQYF. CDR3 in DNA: TGTGCCAGCAGTGGGGAGGGGACCCCAAGCACAGATACGCAGTATTTT.

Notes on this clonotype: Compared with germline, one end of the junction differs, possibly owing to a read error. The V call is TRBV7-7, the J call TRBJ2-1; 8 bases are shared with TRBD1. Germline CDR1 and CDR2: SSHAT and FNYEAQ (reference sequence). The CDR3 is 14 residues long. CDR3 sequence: CASSLQGGGYEQFF. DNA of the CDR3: TGTGCGAGCAGCTTACAGGGGGGCGGGTATGAGCAGTTCTTC.

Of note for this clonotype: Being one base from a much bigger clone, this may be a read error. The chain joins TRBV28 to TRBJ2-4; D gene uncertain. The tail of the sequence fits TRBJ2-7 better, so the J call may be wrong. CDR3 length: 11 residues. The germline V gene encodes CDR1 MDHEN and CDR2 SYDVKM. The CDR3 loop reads CASAKAYEQYF. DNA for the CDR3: TGTGCCAGCGCCAAAGCCTACGAGCAGTACTTC.

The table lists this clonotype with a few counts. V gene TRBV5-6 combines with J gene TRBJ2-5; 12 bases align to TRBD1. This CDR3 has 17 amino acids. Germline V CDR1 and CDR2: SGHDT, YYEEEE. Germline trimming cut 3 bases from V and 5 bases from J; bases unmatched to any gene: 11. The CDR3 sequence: CASSSNRDRGRVETQYF. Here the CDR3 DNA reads TGTGCCAGCAGCTCCAACCGGGACAGGGGGCGCGTGGAGACCCAGTACTTC.

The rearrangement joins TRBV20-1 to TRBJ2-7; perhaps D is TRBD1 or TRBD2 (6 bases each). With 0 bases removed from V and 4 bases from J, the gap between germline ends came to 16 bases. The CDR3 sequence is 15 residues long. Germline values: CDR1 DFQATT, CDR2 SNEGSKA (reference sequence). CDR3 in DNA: TGCAGTGCTAGAGATGGGGACGGGGGCGGGTACGAGCAGTACTTC. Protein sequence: CSARDGDGGGYEQYF.

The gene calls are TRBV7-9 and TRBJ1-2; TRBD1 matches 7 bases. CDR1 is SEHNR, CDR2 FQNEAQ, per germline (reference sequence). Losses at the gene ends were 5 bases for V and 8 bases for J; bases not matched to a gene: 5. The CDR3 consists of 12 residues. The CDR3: CASSPPTGGYTF. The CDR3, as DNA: TGTGCCAGCAGCCCCCCGACAGGGGGCTACACCTTC. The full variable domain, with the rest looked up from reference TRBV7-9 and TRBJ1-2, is DTGVSQNPRHKITKRGQNVTFRCDPISEHNRLYWYRQTLGQGPEFLTYFQNEAQLEKSRLLSDRFSAERPKGSFSTLEIQRTEQGDSAMYLCASSPPTGGYTFGSGTRLTVV.

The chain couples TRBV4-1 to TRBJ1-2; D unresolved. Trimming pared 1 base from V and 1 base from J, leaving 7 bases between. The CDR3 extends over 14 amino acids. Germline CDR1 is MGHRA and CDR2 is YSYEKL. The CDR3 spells CASSQARSNYGYTF. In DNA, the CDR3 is TGCGCCAGCAGCCAAGCAAGGAGTAACTATGGCTACACCTTC.

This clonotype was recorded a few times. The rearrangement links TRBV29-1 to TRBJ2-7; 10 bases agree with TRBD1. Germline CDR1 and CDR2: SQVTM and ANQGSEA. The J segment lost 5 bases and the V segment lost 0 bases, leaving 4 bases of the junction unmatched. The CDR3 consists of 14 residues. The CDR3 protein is CSVEEPGQGNEQYF. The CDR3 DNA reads TGCAGCGTTGAAGAACCGGGACAGGGGAACGAGCAGTACTTC.

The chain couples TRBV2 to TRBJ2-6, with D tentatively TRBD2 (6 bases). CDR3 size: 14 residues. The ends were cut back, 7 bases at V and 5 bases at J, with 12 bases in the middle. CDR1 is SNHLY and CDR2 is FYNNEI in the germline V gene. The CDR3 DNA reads TGTGCCAGCAACGAGCGGGCCTGGGCCAACGTCCTGACTTTC. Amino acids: CASNERAWANVLTF.

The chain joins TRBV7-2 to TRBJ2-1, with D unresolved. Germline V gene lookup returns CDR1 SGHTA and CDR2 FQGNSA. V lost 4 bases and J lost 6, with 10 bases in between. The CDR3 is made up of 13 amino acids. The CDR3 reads CASSSLSPNEQFF. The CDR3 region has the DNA TGTGCCAGCAGCTCCCTATCCCCCAATGAGCAGTTCTTC.

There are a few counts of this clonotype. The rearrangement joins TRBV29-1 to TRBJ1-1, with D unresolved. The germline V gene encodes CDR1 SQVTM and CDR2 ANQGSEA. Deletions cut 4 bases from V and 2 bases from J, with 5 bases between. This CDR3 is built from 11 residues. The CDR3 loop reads CSVGRNTEAFF. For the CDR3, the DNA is TGCAGCGTTGGCCGTAACACTGAAGCTTTCTTT. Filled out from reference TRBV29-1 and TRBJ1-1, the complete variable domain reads SAVISQKPSRDICQRGTSLTIQCQVDSQVTMMFWYRQQPGQSLTLIATANQGSEATYESGFVIDKFPISRPNLTFSTLTVSNMSPEDSSIYLCSVGRNTEAFFGQGTRLTVV.

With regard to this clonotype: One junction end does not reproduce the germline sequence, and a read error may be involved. CDR3 amino acids: CVSSYGVSEQFF. The CDR3 DNA is TGTGTCAGCAGTTACGGGGTGTCCGAGCAGTTCTTC. This chain connects TRBV6-2 or TRBV6-3 to TRBJ2-1, with D possibly TRBD2 on 5 matching bases. This CDR3 has 12 residues. The V gene's germline CDR1 is MNHEY and CDR2 SVGEGT.